The 2 T cell receptor beta chains reported below all come from one sample, sequenced in a study of vaccination and CD4 T cells after COVID-19. The antigens for these receptors are not known. The Oncomine TCR Beta short-read assay was what sequenced the DNA obtained from cultured CD4+ T cells. MiXCR, applied by TCRdb to the PCR reads, yields one record per CDR3 protein. This sample has 5,000 to 7,000 distinct CDR3 sequences, with 34% found just once. Treatment here: roughly 10-day PBMC culture with coronavirus spike peptide pools or control peptides (ViraFEST assay). It was before the COVID-19 pandemic (2011-2018) that the unexposed donor's CD4+ T cells were collected. Sequences were obtained from CD4+ T cells from blood, cultured in vitro. Receptors were obtained from a human donor in good health.

V and J are TRBV27 and TRBJ1-1, with 9 bases fitting TRBD1. CDR1 and CDR2 from the germline V gene are MNHEY and SMNVEV (reference sequence). J was trimmed by 10 bases and V by 0 bases; bases with no gene match: 0. The CDR3 is made up of 12 amino acids. The CDR3 region is CASSLSTGGAFF. CDR3 DNA sequence: TGTGCCAGCAGTTTATCGACAGGGGGAGCTTTCTTT.

In this sample, this clonotype turned up a few times. This chain uses TRBV5-1 with TRBJ2-3; the D is unclear. Germline V gene sequence: CDR1 SGHRS, CDR2 YFSETQ. The ends were cut back, 4 bases at V and 0 bases at J, with 12 bases in the middle. The length of the CDR3 is 15 residues. The CDR3 DNA sequence: TGCGCCAGCAGCCCTCAGGCATTAAGCACAGATACGCAGTATTTT. This gives the protein CASSPQALSTDTQYF.